This passage covers 32 T cell receptor beta chains from one sample sequenced in a study of regulatory T cells in long-lasting Graves disease. Time point here: newly diagnosed GD, antithyroid drugs for less than 3 months. PBMC RNA was the source of the TCR library. CDR3-region Arm-PCR and iRepertoire HTBI primers produced the TCR beta libraries. MiXCR, run by TCRdb on the multiplex PCR reads, gives a single entry per CDR3 protein. The profile shows hundreds of thousands of distinct CDR3 sequences, roughly 15% of them singletons. These records were also assigned to another study, of T cells in Graves' hyperthyroidism and ophthalmopathy.

This material consisted of peripheral blood mononuclear cells (PBMCs), taken at new diagnosis, from a patient treated with antithyroid drugs. The source of these receptors is a woman in her thirties with Graves disease.

This clonotype was seen just once. The rearrangement joins TRBV6-2 or TRBV6-3 to TRBJ2-5, with D perhaps TRBD2 (6 bases). The germline V and J ends were trimmed by 4 bases and 5 bases, with 17 bases remaining between them. The CDR3 consists of 15 residues. From germline, CDR1 is MNHEY and CDR2 SVGEGT. The CDR3 protein is CASSSDGTPRETQYF. The CDR3 DNA reads as TGTGCCAGCAGTTCCGACGGGACTCCCAGGGAGACCCAGTACTTC.

This clonotype has a count of ten or more. V usage is TRBV28 and J usage is TRBJ1-6; D uncertain. V lost 7 bases to trimming and J lost 14 bases, with 18 bases between them. Germline V gives CDR1 MDHEN, CDR2 SYDVKM. The CDR3 has 13 residues. CDR3 residues: CASTLVDSGALHF. CDR3 in DNA: TGTGCCAGCACCCTCGTCGATAGCGGGGCCCTCCACTTT.

This clonotype has a count of ten or more. The CDR3 end shows no conserved phenylalanine or tryptophan, and so a read error is likely. The rearrangement links TRBV28 to TRBJ1-5; D may be TRBD1 (6 bases). CDR3 length equals 16 residues. Per germline, CDR1 MDHEN and CDR2 SYDVKM. Trimming shortened V by 8 bases and J by 4 bases, and 21 bases separated the two germline ends. The CDR3 sequence: CASLRNEYRANQPQHV. The DNA of the CDR3 is TGTGCCAGCCTGAGAAACGAGTACAGGGCGAATCAGCCCCAGCATGTT.

The chain combines TRBV7-3 with TRBJ2-3; D ambiguous. CDR1 is SGHTA and CDR2 is FQGTGA in the germline V gene. This CDR3 contains 13 residues. Trimming shortened V by 2 bases and J by 4 bases, and 7 bases separated the two germline ends. This chain's CDR3 is CASSLGYPDTQYF. DNA for the CDR3: TGTGCCAGCAGCTTAGGCTACCCAGATACGCAGTATTTT.

This clonotype was recorded a few times. The chain joins TRBV3-1 to TRBJ2-2; D is undetermined. Germline CDR1 is LGHDT and CDR2 is YNNKEL (reference sequence). V was pared by 0 bases and J by 1 base, with 6 bases between. This CDR3 has 15 residues. CDR3: CASSQELVNTGELFF. As DNA, the CDR3 is TGTGCCAGCAGCCAAGAGCTGGTGAACACCGGGGAGCTGTTTTTT.

There are many counts of this clonotype. The CDR3 nucleotides read TGTGCCAGCAGGGGAGCCGGGACAGGGAATAATGAGCAGTTCTTC. Translating it yields CASRGAGTGNNEQFF. V usage is TRBV7-8 and J usage is TRBJ2-1; 9 bases are shared with TRBD1. V lost 6 bases, J lost 7 bases, and 10 bases stayed unmatched. Germline lookup yields CDR1 SGHVS and CDR2 FQNEAQ. The CDR3 sequence is 15 residues long.

This clonotype was seen a handful of times. In DNA form, the CDR3 reads TGTGCCAGCAGTGAAGGTAGACCTAACTATGGCTACACCTTC. Its protein is CASSEGRPNYGYTF. This rearrangement joins TRBV6-1 to TRBJ1-2; D is unresolved. The CDR3 has 14 residues. CDR1 MNHNS and CDR2 SASEGT come from the germline V gene. V dropped 1 base and J dropped 0 bases, with 6 bases sitting between them.

This clonotype has at least ten counts. The V and J genes are TRBV13 and TRBJ1-1; 8 bases map to TRBD1. Germline V gene lookup returns CDR1 PRHDT and CDR2 FYEKMQ (reference sequence). V was clipped by 4 bases and J by 0 bases; unmatched bases: 10. The CDR3 consists of 17 residues. The CDR3 here is CASSSTGTGLMNTEAFF. CDR3 sequence (DNA): TGTGCCAGCAGCTCGACCGGGACAGGCCTCATGAACACTGAAGCTTTCTTT.

This clonotype was seen repeatedly, ten times or more. The V gene is TRBV28, the J gene TRBJ1-3, with 8 nucleotides matching TRBD1. V was pared by 6 bases and J by 0 bases, with 4 bases of the junction left unmatched. Germline CDR1 MDHEN, CDR2 SYDVKM. This CDR3 region has 15 residues. The CDR3 sequence: CASSRGQVSGNTIYF. The CDR3 DNA sequence: TGTGCCAGCAGCAGGGGGCAGGTCTCTGGAAACACCATATATTTT.

This clonotype has a count of ten or more. The chain carries TRBV7-2 and TRBJ2-1, with unresolved D. Germline CDR1 and CDR2: SGHTA and FQGNSA. V was shortened by 0 bases and J by 6 bases, with 6 bases between the two germline ends. The CDR3 length is 13 residues. In DNA form, the CDR3 reads TGTGCCAGCAGCTTAGCCGTATTCAATGAGCAGTTCTTC. Protein: CASSLAVFNEQFF.

This clonotype was counted many times. This chain uses TRBV27 with TRBJ1-1; perhaps TRBD1 as D (5 bases). The germline CDR1 and CDR2 sequences are MNHEY and SMNVEV (reference sequence). The CDR3 sequence is 17 residues long. V lost 7 bases and J lost 1, with 22 bases in between. The CDR3 DNA reads as TGTGCCAGCAATGATCGGAGGGGCGGACTCCCGAACACTGAAGCTTTCTTT. Its translation: CASNDRRGGLPNTEAFF.

As regards this clonotype: The likely explanation is a read error, given a far larger clone one base away. V and J are TRBV5-8 and TRBJ1-5, with TRBD1 matching 7 bases. In germline, CDR1 is SGHTS, CDR2 YDEGEE. The CDR3 runs to 14 residues. CDR3 bases: TGTGTCAGCAGCTCGGGACAGTACAATCAGCCCCAGCATTTT. Residues: CVSSSGQYNQPQHF.

This clonotype came up a few times. The chain employs TRBV5-1 and TRBJ2-1; 8 bases match TRBD2. The CDR3 is 16 residues long. The trim removed 4 bases at V and 7 bases at J, leaving 13 bases unmatched. Germline CDR1 is SGHRS and CDR2 is YFSETQ. The CDR3 nucleotides are TGCGCCAGCAGCCCCCGGGGAGCGGGAGAGGGAAATGAGCAGTTCTTC. Its protein is CASSPRGAGEGNEQFF.

This rearrangement joins TRBV3-1 to TRBJ2-3, with D uncertain. In germline, CDR1 is LGHDT, CDR2 YNNKEL (reference sequence). CDR3 length: 15 amino acids. V gave up 5 bases and J gave up 5 bases, with 17 bases separating them. The CDR3 here is CASSTGPPVGDTQYF. The CDR3, as DNA: TGTGCCAGCAGCACCGGACCCCCGGTTGGAGATACGCAGTATTTT.

This clonotype was detected a few times. The chain couples TRBV15 to TRBJ1-1, with 10 nucleotides matching TRBD1. J lost 6 bases, V lost 3 bases, and 7 bases had no gene match. CDR3 length equals 15 residues. The germline V gene encodes CDR1 LNHNV and CDR2 YYDKDF (reference sequence). CDR3 amino acids: CATSRGQGRAPEAFF. The CDR3 nucleotides read TGTGCCACCAGCAGGGGACAGGGGAGGGCTCCTGAAGCTTTCTTT.

V and J are TRBV27 and TRBJ2-7; 9 bases line up with TRBD1. Looked up from germline, CDR1 is MNHEY and CDR2 is SMNVEV (reference sequence). V was clipped by 4 bases and J by 3 bases; unmatched bases: 7. This CDR3 has 15 residues. The CDR3 sequence: CASSSARQGGYEQYF. CDR3 coding DNA: TGTGCCAGCAGTTCCGCGCGACAGGGGGGCTACGAGCAGTACTTC.

The V call is TRBV3-1, the J call TRBJ2-7; no clear D. Germline CDR1 and CDR2: LGHDT and YNNKEL (reference sequence). The CDR3 extends over 11 amino acids. V was cut by 2 bases and J by 9 bases, with 8 bases left in between. The CDR3, as DNA: TGTGCCAGCAGCCAACCCCCCGTGCAGTACTTC. Protein: CASSQPPVQYF.

This clonotype was observed a handful of times. V is TRBV3-1 and J is TRBJ1-2, with 8 bases lining up with TRBD1. V gave up 3 bases and J gave up 2 bases; unmatched junction bases: 5. The CDR3 is made up of 15 amino acids. The germline V gene encodes CDR1 LGHDT and CDR2 YNNKEL (reference sequence). The CDR3 nucleotides read TGTGCCAGCAGCCACCTGGACAGGGAGAACTATGGCTACACCTTC. Its protein product is CASSHLDRENYGYTF.

Worth noting for this clonotype: A far larger clone is a single base away, which makes a read error likely. The CDR3 DNA sequence: TGTGCCAGCAGCTTAGGATTTGGGCAGTTCTTC. Its protein is CASSLGFGQFF. The chain links TRBV7-2 to TRBJ2-1; D is undetermined. Between the trimmed V and J ends, which lost 1 base and 12 bases, there was a span of 7 bases. This CDR3 contains 11 residues. Germline lookup yields CDR1 SGHTA and CDR2 FQGNSA.

In regard to this clonotype: A far more abundant clone sits one base away, making this likely a read error. V usage is TRBV6-2 or TRBV6-3 and J usage is TRBJ1-1; 8 bases line up with TRBD1. The CDR3 runs 15 residues. CDR1 is MNHEY and CDR2 is SVGEGT in the germline V gene. CDR3 amino acids: CASMRTGSVGTGAFF. As DNA, the CDR3 is TGTGCCAGCATGAGGACAGGGTCGGTAGGCACTGGAGCTTTCTTT.

The chain recombines TRBV4-1 with TRBJ2-1; possibly TRBD2 for D (5 bases). Trimming shortened V by 0 bases and J by 2 bases, and 11 bases separated the two germline ends. Germline V CDR1 and CDR2: MGHRA, YSYEKL. The length of the CDR3 is 16 residues. CDR3 residues: CASSQDPAATYNEQFF. CDR3 DNA sequence: TGCGCCAGCAGCCAAGACCCAGCGGCTACCTACAATGAGCAGTTCTTC.

This clonotype was observed many times. The chain recombines TRBV11-2 with TRBJ2-5; D remains ambiguous. V was cut by 1 base and J by 3 bases, with 9 bases left in between. This CDR3 is 14 amino acids long. Germline V lookup: CDR1 SGHAT, CDR2 FQNNGV. The CDR3 coding sequence is TGTGCCAGCAGCTTAGTGGCACTTGAAGAGACCCAGTACTTC. The encoded protein is CASSLVALEETQYF.

The V and J genes are TRBV19 and TRBJ1-1, with no clear D. This CDR3 is built from 18 residues. V gave up 5 bases and J gave up 5 bases, with 27 bases separating them. Germline V gene lookup returns CDR1 LNHDA and CDR2 SQIVND (reference sequence). The CDR3 DNA follows: TGTGCCAGTAGTCGGATGAGGGCTGCTCTTCCTCCGGGGACTGAAGCTTTCTTT. Translation: CASSRMRAALPPGTEAFF. Variable domain in full (rest from reference TRBV19 and TRBJ1-1): DGGITQSPKYLFRKEGQNVTLSCEQNLNHDAMYWYRQDPGQGLRLIYYSQIVNDFQKGDIAEGYSVSREKKESFPLTVTSAQKNPTAFYLCASSRMRAALPPGTEAFFGQGTRLTVV.

Here the CDR3 reads CASSDRTSGPYNEQFF. For the CDR3, the DNA is TGTGCCAGCAGTGACAGGACTAGCGGCCCCTACAATGAGCAGTTCTTC. J is TRBJ2-1 and V is TRBV6-1; 10 positions agree with TRBD2. The germline CDR1 and CDR2 sequences are MNHNS and SASEGT. V was pared by 3 bases and J by 2 bases, with 4 bases of the junction left unmatched. This CDR3 contains 16 residues.

The CDR3 here is CASSLPGDQAGRGNTEAFF. The CDR3 DNA reads TGTGCCAGCAGTCTACCGGGGGACCAGGCAGGGAGGGGGAACACTGAAGCTTTCTTT. The V call is TRBV7-2, the J call TRBJ1-1; tentatively, D is TRBD1 (5 bases). Germline lookup yields CDR1 SGHTA and CDR2 FQGNSA. The CDR3 consists of 19 residues. The V end was cut by 6 bases, the J end by 1 base, with 27 bases between.

At least ten counts were recorded for this clonotype. The gene calls are TRBV9 and TRBJ1-2; D is unclear. The CDR3 is 15 residues long. Per the germline V gene, CDR1 is SGDLS and CDR2 is YYNGEE. V was trimmed by 3 bases and J by 8 bases, leaving 20 bases between them. The CDR3, as DNA: TGTGCCAGCAGCGGTGCCCTCGTCAGACGCGGCGGCTACACCTTC. This encodes CASSGALVRRGGYTF. The full variable domain, its missing parts supplied by reference TRBV9 and TRBJ1-2, is DSGVTQTPKHLITATGQRVTLRCSPRSGDLSVYWYQQSLDQGLQFLIQYYNGEERAKGNILERFSAQQFPDLHSELNLSSLELGDSALYFCASSGALVRRGGYTFGSGTRLTVV.

This clonotype was counted many times. The CDR3 loop reads CASSTPAGKGYTF. Here the CDR3 DNA reads TGTGCCAGCAGTACCCCTGCAGGGAAGGGCTACACCTTC. The chain is built from TRBV27 and TRBJ1-2; D perhaps matches TRBD1 (5 bases). Germline-derived CDR1 and CDR2 are MNHEY and SMNVEV (reference sequence). The CDR3 runs to 13 residues. V lost 5 bases, J lost 8 bases, and 15 bases lay in between.

This chain connects TRBV7-2 to TRBJ1-2; D not resolved. CDR1 and CDR2 from the germline V gene are SGHTA and FQGNSA. The V end was cut by 7 bases, the J end by 8 bases, with 20 bases between. The CDR3 sequence is 14 residues long. In nucleotides, the CDR3 is TGTGCCAGCACCATGAGCGGGGATTACCGGGGCTACACCTTC. Translating gives CASTMSGDYRGYTF.

There are a few counts of this clonotype. The genes are TRBV4-1 and TRBJ1-5, with D possibly TRBD1 on 5 matching bases. Germline V gives CDR1 MGHRA, CDR2 YSYEKL. Trimming removed 6 bases from V and 6 bases from J, with 18 bases in between. The CDR3 totals 15 residues. CDR3 loop: CASSTGVEGSQPQHF. Here the CDR3 DNA reads TGCGCCAGCAGTACAGGTGTAGAGGGAAGTCAGCCCCAGCATTTT.

The rearrangement joins TRBV29-1 to TRBJ1-1, with D hard to call. Germline V CDR1 and CDR2: SQVTM, ANQGSEA. The CDR3 covers 12 residues. Between the trimmed V and J ends, which lost 1 base and 6 bases, there was a span of 9 bases. The CDR3 protein is CSVEGVGSEAFF. CDR3 in DNA: TGCAGCGTTGAAGGGGTGGGGTCTGAAGCTTTCTTT.

The CDR3 spells CASSYSGLAGERQYF. The CDR3 DNA reads TGTGCCAGCAGTTACTCGGGACTAGCGGGAGAGAGGCAGTACTTC. J is TRBJ2-7 and V is TRBV6-2 or TRBV6-3; TRBD2 aligns across 14 bases. V lost 0 bases and J lost 9; bases outside the gene matches: 4. CDR3 length equals 15 residues. The germline gives CDR1 MNHEY, CDR2 SVGEGT.

Turning to this clonotype: Being one base from a much bigger clone, this may be a read error. CDR3 nucleotide sequence: TGTGCCAGCAGCTATGACAGGGTTCAAGCTTCCTTT. Translated: CASSYDRVQASF. This chain uses TRBV7-8 with TRBJ1-1, with TRBD1 matching over 7 bases. The germline gives CDR1 SGHVS, CDR2 FQNEAQ. CDR3 size: 12 residues.